This TCR beta chain came from a study of response to subunit inactivated influenza vaccine (dated by TCRdb to 2016 to 2019). Looking at the study overall: The study used deep quantitative T cell receptor repertoire profiling to track responses to a trivalent subunit inactivated influenza vaccine.

Libraries came from RT-PCR. Sequencing used an Illumina HiSeq 2500. The public reads were reprocessed in TCRdb via fastp at Q25 and MiXCR, keeping in-frame beta chains. All rows with the same CDR3 protein become a single entry with the most common DNA and genes. The sample includes 500,000 to 750,000 distinct CDR3 sequences, with 12% to 15% observed a single time. The ten largest make up 11% of the sample. Results the study describes overall, beyond this receptor: The authors suggested that each seasonal influenza vaccination may recruit only a limited number of new T cells.

This clonotype was observed a few times. Its antigen is currently not known. No base quality information exists; no much larger clone differs at one position. The sequencing used PBMCs from blood, collected less than 13 days after vaccination. This TCR derives from a man aged 50-60 years who received an inactivated influenza vaccine. Donor details come from another sample of the same person, matched by shared clones.

The base sequence is TGTGCCAGCTGCTCCTCCGGGGCGGGAATCAATGAGCAGTTCTTC. It codes for CASCSSGAGINEQFF. Here the chain combines TRBV28 and TRBJ2-1, and perhaps TRBD2 as D gene, on 6 matching bases. According to the germline V gene, CDR1 reads MDHEN and CDR2 reads SYDVKM. The junction shows trimming of 8 bases on V and 6 bases on J, plus 20 bases between the germline ends. From its cysteine to its phenylalanine, the CDR3 spans 15 amino acids. CDR3 DNA is the only sequence kept; it has 45 bases, read in frame from the first base.